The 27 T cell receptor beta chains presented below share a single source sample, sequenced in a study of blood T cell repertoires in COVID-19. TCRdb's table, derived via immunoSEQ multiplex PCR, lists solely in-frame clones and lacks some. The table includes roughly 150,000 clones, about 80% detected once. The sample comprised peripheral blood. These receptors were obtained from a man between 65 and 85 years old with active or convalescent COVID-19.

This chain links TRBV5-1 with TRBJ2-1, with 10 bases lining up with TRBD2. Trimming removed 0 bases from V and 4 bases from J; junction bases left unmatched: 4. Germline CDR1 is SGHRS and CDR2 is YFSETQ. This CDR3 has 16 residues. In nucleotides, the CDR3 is TGCGCCAGCAGCTTGGATCCAGCGGGAGGGTACAATGAGCAGTTCTTC. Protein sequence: CASSLDPAGGYNEQFF.

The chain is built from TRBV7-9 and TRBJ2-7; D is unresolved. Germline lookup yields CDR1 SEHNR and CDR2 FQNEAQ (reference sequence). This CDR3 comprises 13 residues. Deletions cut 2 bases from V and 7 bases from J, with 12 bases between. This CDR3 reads CASSLLAPGEQYF. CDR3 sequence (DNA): TGTGCCAGCAGCTTACTGGCACCCGGGGAGCAGTACTTC. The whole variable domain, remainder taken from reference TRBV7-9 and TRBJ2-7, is DTGVSQNPRHKITKRGQNVTFRCDPISEHNRLYWYRQTLGQGPEFLTYFQNEAQLEKSRLLSDRFSAERPKGSFSTLEIQRTEQGDSAMYLCASSLLAPGEQYFGPGTRLTVT.

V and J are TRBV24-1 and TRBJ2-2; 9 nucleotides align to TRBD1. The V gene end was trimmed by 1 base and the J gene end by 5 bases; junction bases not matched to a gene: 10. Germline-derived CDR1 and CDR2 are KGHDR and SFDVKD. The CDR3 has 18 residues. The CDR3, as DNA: TGTGCCACCAGTGATTTATCAGGACAGGGGTCGTGGACCGGGGAGCTGTTTTTT. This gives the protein CATSDLSGQGSWTGELFF.

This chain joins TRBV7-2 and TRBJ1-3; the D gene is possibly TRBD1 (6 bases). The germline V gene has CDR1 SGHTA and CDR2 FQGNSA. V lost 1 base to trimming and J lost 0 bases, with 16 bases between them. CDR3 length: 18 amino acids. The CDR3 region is CASSLERNRTDSGNTIYF. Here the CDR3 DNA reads TGTGCCAGCAGCTTAGAGCGCAATAGGACAGACTCTGGAAACACCATATATTTT. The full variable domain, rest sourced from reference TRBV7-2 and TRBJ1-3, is GAGVSQSPSNKVTEKGKDVELRCDPISGHTALYWYRQSLGQGLEFLIYFQGNSAPDKSGLPSDRFSAERTGGSVSTLTIQRTQQEDSAVYLCASSLERNRTDSGNTIYFGEGSWLTVV.

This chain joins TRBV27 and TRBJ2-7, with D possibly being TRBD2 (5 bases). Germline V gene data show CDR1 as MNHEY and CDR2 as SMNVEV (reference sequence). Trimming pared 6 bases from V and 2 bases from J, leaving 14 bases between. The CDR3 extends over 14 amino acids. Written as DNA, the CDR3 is TGTGCCAGCAGAGAGCGGCTATCCGCCTACGAGCAGTACTTC. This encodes CASRERLSAYEQYF.

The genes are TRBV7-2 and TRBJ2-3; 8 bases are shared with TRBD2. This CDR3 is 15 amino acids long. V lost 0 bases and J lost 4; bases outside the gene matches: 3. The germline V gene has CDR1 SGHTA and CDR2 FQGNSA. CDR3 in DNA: TGTGCCAGCAGCTTAGCGCACGGGGGGGCAGATACGCAGTATTTT. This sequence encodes CASSLAHGGADTQYF.

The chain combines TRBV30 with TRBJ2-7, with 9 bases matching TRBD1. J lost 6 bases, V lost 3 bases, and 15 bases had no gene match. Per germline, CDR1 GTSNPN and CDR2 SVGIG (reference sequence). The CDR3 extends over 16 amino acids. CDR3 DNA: TGTGCCTGGAGGAGCCAAAACGGGACAGGGATCAGCGAGCAGTACTTC. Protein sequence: CAWRSQNGTGISEQYF.

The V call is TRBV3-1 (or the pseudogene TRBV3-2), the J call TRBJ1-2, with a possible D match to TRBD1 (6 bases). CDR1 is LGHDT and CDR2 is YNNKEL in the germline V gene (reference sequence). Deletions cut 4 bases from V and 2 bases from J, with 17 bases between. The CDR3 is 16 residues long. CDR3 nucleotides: TGTGCCAGCAGCCCTTGGGGGGGGGCCCGAAACTATGGCTACACCTTC. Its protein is CASSPWGGARNYGYTF.

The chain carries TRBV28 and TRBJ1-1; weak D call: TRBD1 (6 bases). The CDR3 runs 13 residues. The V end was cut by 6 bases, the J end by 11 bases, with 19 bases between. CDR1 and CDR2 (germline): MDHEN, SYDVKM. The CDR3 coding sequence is TGTGCCAGCAGCCCAGGGGATCGATTGGGGGCTTTCTTT. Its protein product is CASSPGDRLGAFF.

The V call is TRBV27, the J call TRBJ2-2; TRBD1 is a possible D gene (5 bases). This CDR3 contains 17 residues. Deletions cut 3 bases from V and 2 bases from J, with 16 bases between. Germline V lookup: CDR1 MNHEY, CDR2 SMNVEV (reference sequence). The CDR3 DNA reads TGTGCCAGCAGTTTTCCCCAGGGATCTTATAACACCGGGGAGCTGTTTTTT. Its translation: CASSFPQGSYNTGELFF.

CDR3 sequence (DNA): TGCGCCAGCAGCCAAGATTTGCGGGACACTGAAGCTTTCTTT. Its translation is CASSQDLRDTEAFF. V gene TRBV4-3 combines with J gene TRBJ1-1; no firm D call. The CDR3 contains 14 residues. V was trimmed by 0 bases and J by 3 bases, leaving 8 bases between them. Germline-derived CDR1 and CDR2 are LGHNA and YSLEER.

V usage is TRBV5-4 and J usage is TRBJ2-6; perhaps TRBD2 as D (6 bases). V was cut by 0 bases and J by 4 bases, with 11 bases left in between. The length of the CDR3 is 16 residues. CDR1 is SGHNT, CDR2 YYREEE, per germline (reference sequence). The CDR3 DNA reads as TGTGCCAGCAGCTTGGCGGGTGCGGGGGGGGCCAACGTCCTGACTTTC. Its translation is CASSLAGAGGANVLTF.

The CDR3 is CASSPTGSPGNTIYF. DNA for the CDR3: TGTGCCAGCTCACCAACAGGGTCCCCTGGAAACACCATATATTTT. V is TRBV18 and J is TRBJ1-3, with D perhaps TRBD1 (6 bases). The V gene lost 2 bases and the J gene lost 2 bases, with 10 bases spanning the gap. The CDR3 loop spans 15 amino acids. Per the germline V gene, CDR1 is KGHSH and CDR2 is LQKENI.

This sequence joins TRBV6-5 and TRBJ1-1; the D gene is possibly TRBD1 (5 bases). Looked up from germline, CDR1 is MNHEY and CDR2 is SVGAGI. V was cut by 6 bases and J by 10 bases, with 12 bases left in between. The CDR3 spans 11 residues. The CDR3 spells CASRARGGAFF. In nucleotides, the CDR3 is TGTGCCAGCAGGGCCCGGGGGGGAGCTTTCTTT.

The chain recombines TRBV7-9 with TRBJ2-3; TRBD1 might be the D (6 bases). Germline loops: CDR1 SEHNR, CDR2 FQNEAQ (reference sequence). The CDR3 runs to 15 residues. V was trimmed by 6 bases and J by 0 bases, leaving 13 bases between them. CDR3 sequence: CASSPDRTSTDTQYF. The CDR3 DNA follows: TGTGCCAGCAGTCCGGACAGAACGAGCACAGATACGCAGTATTTT.

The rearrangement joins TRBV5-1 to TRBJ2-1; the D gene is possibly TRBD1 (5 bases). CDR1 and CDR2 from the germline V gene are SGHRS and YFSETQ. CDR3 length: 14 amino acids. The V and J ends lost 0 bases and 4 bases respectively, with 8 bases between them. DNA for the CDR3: TGCGCCAGCAGCTTGGAGGGGTTTTACAATGAGCAGTTCTTC. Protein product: CASSLEGFYNEQFF.

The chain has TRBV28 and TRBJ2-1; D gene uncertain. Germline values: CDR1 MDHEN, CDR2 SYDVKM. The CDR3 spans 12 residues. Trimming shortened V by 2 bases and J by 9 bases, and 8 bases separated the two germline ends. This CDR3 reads CASSLGDAEQFF. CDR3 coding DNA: TGTGCCAGCAGTTTAGGAGACGCTGAGCAGTTCTTC.

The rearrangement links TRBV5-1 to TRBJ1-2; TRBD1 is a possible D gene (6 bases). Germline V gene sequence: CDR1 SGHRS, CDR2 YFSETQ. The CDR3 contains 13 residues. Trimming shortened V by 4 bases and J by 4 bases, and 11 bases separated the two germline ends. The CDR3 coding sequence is TGCGCCAGCAGCCACGGACAGTCCTATGGCTACACCTTC. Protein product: CASSHGQSYGYTF. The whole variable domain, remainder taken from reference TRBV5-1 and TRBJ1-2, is KAGVTQTPRYLIKTRGQQVTLSCSPISGHRSVSWYQQTPGQGLQFLFEYFSETQRNKGNFPGRFSGRQFSNSRSEMNVSTLELGDSALYLCASSHGQSYGYTFGSGTRLTVV.

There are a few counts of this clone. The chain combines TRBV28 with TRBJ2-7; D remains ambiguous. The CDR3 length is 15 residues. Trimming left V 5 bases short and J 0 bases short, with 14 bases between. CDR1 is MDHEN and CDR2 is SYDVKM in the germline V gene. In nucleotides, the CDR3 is TGTGCCAGCAGTCTAGGCCACCGCAACTCCTACGAGCAGTACTTC. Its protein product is CASSLGHRNSYEQYF.

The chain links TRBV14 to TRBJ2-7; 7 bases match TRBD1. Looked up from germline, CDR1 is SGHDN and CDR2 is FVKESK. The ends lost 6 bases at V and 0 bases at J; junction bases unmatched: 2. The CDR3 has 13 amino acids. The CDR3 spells CASRHRGSYEQYF. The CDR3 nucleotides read TGTGCCAGCAGGCACAGGGGCTCCTACGAGCAGTACTTC.

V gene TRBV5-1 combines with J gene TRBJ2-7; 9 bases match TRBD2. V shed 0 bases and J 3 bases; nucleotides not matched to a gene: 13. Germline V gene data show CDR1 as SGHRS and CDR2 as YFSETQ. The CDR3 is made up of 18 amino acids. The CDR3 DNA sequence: TGCGCCAGCAGCTTGGTTGGAGGGGCGGGAGGGAGCCTCTACGAGCAGTACTTC. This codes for CASSLVGGAGGSLYEQYF.

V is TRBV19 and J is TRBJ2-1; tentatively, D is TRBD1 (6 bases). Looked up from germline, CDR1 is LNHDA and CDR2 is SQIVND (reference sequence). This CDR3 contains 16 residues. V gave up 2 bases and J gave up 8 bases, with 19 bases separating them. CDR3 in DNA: TGTGCCAGTAGTATAACTCGACGACAGGTGGGCGATGAGCAGTTCTTC. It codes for CASSITRRQVGDEQFF.

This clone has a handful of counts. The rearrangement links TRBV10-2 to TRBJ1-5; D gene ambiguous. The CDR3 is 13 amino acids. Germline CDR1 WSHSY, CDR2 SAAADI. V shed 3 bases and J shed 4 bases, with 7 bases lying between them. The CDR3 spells CASSDRRNQPQHF. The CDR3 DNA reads TGCGCCAGCAGTGATCGGAGAAATCAGCCCCAGCATTTT.

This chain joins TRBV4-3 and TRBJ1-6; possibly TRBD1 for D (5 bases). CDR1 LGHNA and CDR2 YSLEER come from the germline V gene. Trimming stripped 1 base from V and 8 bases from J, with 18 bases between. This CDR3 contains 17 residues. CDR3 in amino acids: CASSQAPQGPNYSPLHF. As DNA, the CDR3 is TGCGCCAGCAGCCAAGCCCCCCAGGGTCCGAATTATTCACCCCTCCACTTT.

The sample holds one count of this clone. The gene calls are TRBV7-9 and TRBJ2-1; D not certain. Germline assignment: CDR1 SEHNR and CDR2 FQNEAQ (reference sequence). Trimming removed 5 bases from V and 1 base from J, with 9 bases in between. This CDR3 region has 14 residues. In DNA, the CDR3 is TGTGCCAGCAGCCCGAGTTATTCCTACAATGAGCAGTTCTTC. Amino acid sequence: CASSPSYSYNEQFF.

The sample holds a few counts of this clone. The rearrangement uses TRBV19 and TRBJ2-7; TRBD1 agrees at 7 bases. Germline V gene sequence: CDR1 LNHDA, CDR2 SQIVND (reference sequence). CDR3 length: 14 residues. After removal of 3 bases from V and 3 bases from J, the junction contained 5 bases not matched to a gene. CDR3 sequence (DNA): TGTGCCAGTAGTATCAACAGGGGCCGCTACGAGCAGTACTTC. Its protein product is CASSINRGRYEQYF.

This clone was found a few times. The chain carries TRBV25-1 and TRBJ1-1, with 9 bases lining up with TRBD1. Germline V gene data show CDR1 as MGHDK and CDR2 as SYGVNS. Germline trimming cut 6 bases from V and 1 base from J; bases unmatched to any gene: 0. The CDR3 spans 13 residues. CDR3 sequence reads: CASRTGGNTEAFF. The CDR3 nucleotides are TGTGCCAGCAGGACAGGGGGGAACACTGAAGCTTTCTTT.